The 14 T cell receptor beta chains listed next were all sequenced from one sample in a study of human T cells and chemical hapten exposure. It was the library that attached unique molecular identifiers to individual cDNA molecules. Each CDR3 protein is one row after TCRdb ran MiXCR on the reads. Of around 120,000 distinct CDR3 sequences detected, approximately 9.3% appear once; the ten largest clones hold approximately 1.4%. Extraction of total RNA was performed on unfractionated whole blood. Sequencing was carried out using whole blood. The receptors come from a human donor in good health. Some clones in this sample may be carry-over from other donors' samples.

V is TRBV20-1 and J is TRBJ2-3, with TRBD2 identical over 8 bases. V shed 1 base and J 4 bases; nucleotides not matched to a gene: 4. CDR3 length: 14 amino acids. CDR1 and CDR2 (germline): DFQATT, SNEGSKA (reference sequence). The CDR3 DNA follows: TGCAGTGCTAGAGGACTAGCGCGGCCAGATACGCAGTATTTT. Encoded protein: CSARGLARPDTQYF.

This clonotype was seen a few times. The V and J genes are TRBV6-6 and TRBJ1-1; D possibly corresponds to TRBD1 (6 bases). V was trimmed by 8 bases and J by 1 base, leaving 17 bases between them. This CDR3 is built from 15 residues. CDR1 and CDR2 (germline): MNHNY, SVGAGI (reference sequence). The CDR3 DNA is TGTGCCAGCTGGGTGGCCGACAGGTGGAACACTGAAGCTTTCTTT. As protein: CASWVADRWNTEAFF.

The chain joins TRBV4-3 to TRBJ2-3, with TRBD1 identical over 7 bases. With V trimmed by 4 bases and J by 1 base, 5 bases remained unmatched. The CDR3 spans 15 residues. Per the germline V gene, CDR1 is LGHNA and CDR2 is YSLEER. CDR3 region: CASSPQGDGTDTQYF. The CDR3 coding sequence is TGCGCCAGCAGCCCTCAGGGGGACGGCACAGATACGCAGTATTTT.

In its sample, this clonotype was seen a few times. The chain is built from TRBV19 and TRBJ2-1; D not certain. This CDR3 comprises 16 residues. CDR1 is LNHDA, CDR2 SQIVND, per germline (reference sequence). V was clipped by 1 base and J by 1 base, with 11 bases between them. This CDR3 is CASSIGWTSSYNEQFF. In DNA form, the CDR3 reads TGTGCCAGTAGTATAGGGTGGACGTCATCCTACAATGAGCAGTTCTTC.

This clonotype was seen a few times. The CDR3 reads CASSRGVTGNQPQHF. Here the CDR3 DNA reads TGTGCCAGCAGCAGGGGAGTAACGGGCAATCAGCCCCAGCATTTT. The V gene is TRBV7-8, the J gene TRBJ1-5, with D maybe TRBD1 (5 bases). Per germline, CDR1 SGHVS and CDR2 FQNEAQ. The CDR3 spans 15 residues. V was pared by 5 bases and J by 2 bases, with 13 bases between.

This clonotype showed up just a few times. This chain connects TRBV7-9 to TRBJ2-5; 12 bases match TRBD2. This CDR3 is 16 amino acids long. CDR1 is SEHNR and CDR2 is FQNEAQ in the germline V gene (reference sequence). The trim removed 6 bases at V and 7 bases at J, leaving 12 bases unmatched. Here the CDR3 DNA reads TGTGCCAGCAGGCCACTGACTAGCGGGAGTAATGTGACCCAGTACTTC. Residues: CASRPLTSGSNVTQYF.

The chain recombines TRBV2 with TRBJ1-2, with 12 bases aligning to TRBD1. V lost 3 bases, J lost 8 bases, and 7 bases stayed unmatched. Germline V gene sequence: CDR1 SNHLY, CDR2 FYNNEI. This CDR3 has 15 residues. CDR3 nucleotide sequence: TGTGCCAGCAGTGATCCGGGACAGGGGGCGCGAGGCTACACCTTC. This codes for CASSDPGQGARGYTF.

The rearrangement uses TRBV29-1 and TRBJ2-1; 9 bases align to TRBD1. V shed 3 bases, J shed 9 bases, and the junction held 6 bases outside the gene matches. Germline CDR1 SQVTM, CDR2 ANQGSEA. This CDR3 comprises 13 residues. CDR3 in DNA: TGCAGCGTTGAGGGGACAGGGAGGACTGAGCAGTTCTTC. Translation: CSVEGTGRTEQFF.

This clonotype was found a few times. This rearrangement joins TRBV19 to TRBJ2-7; 9 positions agree with TRBD1. The length of the CDR3 is 13 residues. Trimming cost V 3 bases and J 7 bases; bases outside gene matches: 4. Looked up from germline, CDR1 is LNHDA and CDR2 is SQIVND (reference sequence). The CDR3 region is CASSITGTGEQYF. DNA for the CDR3: TGTGCCAGTAGTATCACCGGGACAGGGGAGCAGTACTTC.

This clonotype was found many times. The V and J genes are TRBV7-2 and TRBJ1-1, with D possibly being TRBD1 (5 bases). The germline V and J ends were trimmed by 0 bases and 5 bases, with 13 bases remaining between them. Germline V gene sequence: CDR1 SGHTA, CDR2 FQGNSA. The length of the CDR3 is 15 residues. This chain's CDR3 is CASSLAPGKQTEAFF. As DNA, the CDR3 is TGTGCCAGCAGCTTAGCCCCAGGGAAGCAGACTGAAGCTTTCTTT.

This clonotype occurred many times. This chain uses TRBV4-3 with TRBJ1-4; a possible D gene is TRBD1 (5 bases). Germline V CDR1 and CDR2: LGHNA, YSLEER. The CDR3 totals 17 residues. V lost 1 base, J lost 0 bases, and 12 bases lay in between. Here the CDR3 reads CASSQGMGRATNEKLFF. CDR3 coding DNA: TGCGCCAGCAGCCAAGGAATGGGGCGAGCAACTAATGAAAAACTGTTTTTT.

The table lists this clonotype with many counts. In DNA form, the CDR3 reads TGTGCCAGCAAGGTCCACGAAGACACTGAAGCTTTCTTT. It translates to CASKVHEDTEAFF. The gene calls are TRBV12-3 or TRBV12-4 and TRBJ1-1; D call uncertain. This CDR3 has 13 amino acids. The V gene lost 7 bases and the J gene lost 3 bases, with 12 bases spanning the gap.

The chain uses TRBV5-1 and TRBJ2-1; TRBD1 aligns across 7 bases. V trimming: 4 bases; J trimming: 9 bases; junction bases outside the gene matches: 7. This CDR3 has 13 amino acids. Germline V CDR1 and CDR2: SGHRS, YFSETQ. The CDR3 DNA is TGCGCCAGCAGCCCAGCGACAGGGCCTGAGCAGTTCTTC. It translates to CASSPATGPEQFF.

This clonotype was seen many times. The J gene is TRBJ2-7, the V gene TRBV29-1, with 7 bases identical to TRBD2. J gave up 0 bases and V 5 bases, and 7 bases lay outside the gene matches. The CDR3 loop spans 14 amino acids. CDR1 is SQVTM and CDR2 is ANQGSEA in the germline V gene. The CDR3 DNA follows: TGCAGCGTTCTACTAGCGTCAAGCTCCTACGAGCAGTACTTC. It translates to CSVLLASSSYEQYF.